This entry lists 13 T cell receptor beta chains sequenced from one sample in a study of PD-1 blockade in classical Hodgkin lymphoma. Sequencing used immunoSEQ multiplex PCR; TCRdb keeps in-frame clones, though not all of them. The table lists tens of thousands of clones, around nine tenths of them singletons, with 9.7% in the top ten. Every patient experienced relapse after autologous stem cell transplantation, and brentuximab vedotin exposure varied. The sample consisted of peripheral blood mononuclear cells (PBMCs), taken at baseline. Receptor source: a human donor with classical Hodgkin lymphoma.

In nucleotides, the CDR3 is TGTGCCAGCAGCTTAGGCGTCGGGACTGATAATTCACCCCTCCACTTT. As protein: CASSLGVGTDNSPLHF. The chain joins TRBV7-9 to TRBJ1-6; a possible D gene is TRBD1 (5 bases). The V end was cut by 1 base, the J end by 5 bases, with 12 bases between. The CDR3 runs to 16 residues. The germline gives CDR1 SEHNR, CDR2 FQNEAQ (reference sequence).

V gene TRBV14 combines with J gene TRBJ2-2; no reliable D call. Germline lookup yields CDR1 SGHDN and CDR2 FVKESK. The ends were cut back, 2 bases at V and 3 bases at J, with 7 bases in the middle. This CDR3 contains 14 residues. The CDR3 DNA sequence: TGTGCCAGCAGCCAAATAAGCGACACCGGGGAGCTGTTTTTT. Protein sequence: CASSQISDTGELFF.

V usage is TRBV5-4 and J usage is TRBJ2-5; the D gene could be TRBD1 or TRBD2 (5 bases each). The CDR3 runs to 15 residues. V was pared by 4 bases and J by 5 bases, with 18 bases between. Germline CDR1 is SGHNT and CDR2 is YYREEE (reference sequence). The CDR3 bases are TGTGCCAGCAGCCCGGAACGGGACCCAGGGGAGACCCAGTACTTC. It yields the protein CASSPERDPGETQYF.

The chain recombines TRBV19 with TRBJ2-3; D gene unclear. V lost 1 base and J lost 0, with 5 bases in between. The length of the CDR3 is 14 residues. Germline-derived CDR1 and CDR2 are LNHDA and SQIVND (reference sequence). CDR3 nucleotides: TGTGCCAGTAGTATAGTAGCTAGCACAGATACGCAGTATTTT. Its translation: CASSIVASTDTQYF.

A single count supports this clone. The chain carries TRBV5-4 and TRBJ1-1; the D is unclear. Germline V CDR1 and CDR2: SGHNT, YYREEE (reference sequence). Trimming pared 2 bases from V and 4 bases from J, leaving 15 bases between. The CDR3 runs to 15 residues. The CDR3 reads CASSFARPEGTEAFF. As DNA, the CDR3 is TGTGCCAGCAGCTTTGCCAGGCCCGAGGGCACTGAAGCTTTCTTT.

The table lists this clone with a few counts. Additional DNA sequences in this sample encode the identical CDR3. The chain recombines TRBV28 with TRBJ1-1, with D unclear. Germline CDR1 is MDHEN and CDR2 is SYDVKM. With 6 bases removed from V and 2 bases from J, the gap between germline ends came to 4 bases. CDR3 length: 11 amino acids. DNA of the CDR3: TGTGCCAGCAGCCCCAACACTGAAGCTTTCTTT. Protein sequence: CASSPNTEAFF.

The chain joins TRBV7-9 to TRBJ2-5, with D maybe TRBD1 (5 bases). The germline V gene has CDR1 SEHNR and CDR2 FQNEAQ (reference sequence). This CDR3 comprises 18 residues. Trimming took off 2 bases at V and 1 base at J, with 20 bases between the two ends. The CDR3 DNA is TGTGCCAGCAGCTTAAAAGGGGCAGGTGTCGTGATCCAAGAGACCCAGTACTTC. Translated, it gives CASSLKGAGVVIQETQYF. The full variable domain, completed using reference TRBV7-9 and TRBJ2-5, is DTGVSQNPRHKITKRGQNVTFRCDPISEHNRLYWYRQTLGQGPEFLTYFQNEAQLEKSRLLSDRFSAERPKGSFSTLEIQRTEQGDSAMYLCASSLKGAGVVIQETQYFGPGTRLLVL.

There are a few counts of this clone. The V gene is TRBV28, the J gene TRBJ1-1; D remains unclear. Trimming took 2 bases from V and 3 from J, leaving 10 bases between them. CDR3 length: 14 residues. The germline CDR1 and CDR2 sequences are MDHEN and SYDVKM. In DNA form, the CDR3 reads TGTGCCAGCAGTTTAATGGGTAGCGACACTGAAGCTTTCTTT. It codes for CASSLMGSDTEAFF.

This chain joins TRBV27 and TRBJ2-5, with 11 bases lining up with TRBD2. V lost 6 bases and J lost 2; bases outside the gene matches: 2. Germline V gene sequence: CDR1 MNHEY, CDR2 SMNVEV (reference sequence). This CDR3 has 14 residues. The CDR3 nucleotides are TGTGCCAGCAGGAGACTAGCGGGACAAGAGACCCAGTACTTC. This translates into CASRRLAGQETQYF.

J is TRBJ2-7 and V is TRBV5-1, with TRBD2 as a possible D gene (6 bases). Trimming left V 3 bases short and J 4 bases short, with 14 bases between. This CDR3 spans 14 amino acids. Germline CDR1 is SGHRS and CDR2 is YFSETQ. The CDR3, as DNA: TGCGCCAGCAGCTCTCGGACGGGGGTTTACGAGCAGTACTTC. Translation gives CASSSRTGVYEQYF.

The chain uses TRBV19 and TRBJ1-4, with TRBD1 identical over 7 bases. CDR3 length: 15 residues. J gave up 5 bases and V 4 bases, and 7 bases lay outside the gene matches. Germline CDR1 LNHDA, CDR2 SQIVND (reference sequence). In nucleotides, the CDR3 is TGTGCCAGTAGTACGCTCGACAGGGCCAATGAAAAACTGTTTTTT. Its protein is CASSTLDRANEKLFF.

The rearrangement links TRBV5-6 to TRBJ2-1, with 7 bases that match TRBD1. V lost 4 bases, J lost 7 bases, and 2 bases stayed unmatched. The CDR3 totals 12 residues. The germline CDR1 and CDR2 sequences are SGHDT and YYEEEE. CDR3 DNA: TGTGCCAGCAGCATACAGGGGAATGAGCAGTTCTTC. Its protein is CASSIQGNEQFF.

The CDR3, as DNA: TGTGCCAGCAGCTCATCCCATCAGGGGGCCTATGAGCAGTTCTTC. It specifies CASSSSHQGAYEQFF. This rearrangement joins TRBV5-4 to TRBJ2-1; 8 nucleotides agree with TRBD1. Germline loops: CDR1 SGHNT, CDR2 YYREEE (reference sequence). The length of the CDR3 is 15 residues. V was pared by 3 bases and J by 8 bases, with 10 bases of the junction left unmatched.